This is a list of T cell receptor beta chains from one sample in a study of blood T cells in healthy people across ages. TCRdb re-analysed the 5' RACE reads in MiXCR, keeping a single row per CDR3 protein. The repertoire holds 750,000 or so distinct CDR3 sequences, with around 25% as singletons. This sample also belongs to another study, concerning T cells of mothers and their children.

Sequenced: blood. The receptor source for this set is a boy between 5 and 17 years old in good health. CDR3s include the opening cysteine and the closing phenylalanine or tryptophan. The order of the fields is V gene, D gene, J gene, clone size, CDR3 protein, CDR3 DNA. A D gene is named only where the DNA matches it firmly. Expanded clones are given a class, and other clones once, few, many or no size at all.

TRBV29-1	TRBD1	TRBJ2-1	few	CSVDLTSGTGRNEQFF	TGCAGCGTTGATCTTACCTCCGGGACAGGGAGAAATGAGCAGTTCTTC
TRBV29-1	-	TRBJ2-5	few	CSVVGRQEIQYF	TGCAGCGTTGTTGGAAGGCAAGAGATCCAGTACTTC
TRBV5-1	-	TRBJ2-1	few	CASANLASNEQFF	TGCGCCAGCGCGAACTTAGCGTCCAATGAGCAGTTCTTC
TRBV20-1	TRBD2	TRBJ2-5	few	CSAVLAGQKETQYF	TGCAGTGCTGTACTAGCGGGGCAGAAGGAGACCCAGTACTTC
TRBV5-8	TRBD2	TRBJ2-3	-	CASSPLDAGETDTQYF	TGTGCCAGCAGCCCGCTTGATGCGGGGGAAACAGATACGCAGTATTTT
TRBV29-1	-	TRBJ1-1	-	CSVVRGVIEAFF	TGCAGCGTTGTGAGAGGTGTCATTGAAGCTTTCTTT
TRBV9	TRBD1	TRBJ2-6	few	CASSAQGQAHFGANVLTF	TGTGCCAGCAGCGCCCAGGGACAGGCCCATTTTGGGGCCAACGTCCTGACTTTC
TRBV21-1	-	TRBJ1-2	-	CAGSNRGFRRSF	TGTGCCGGCAGCAACAGGGGATTCCGCCGGTCCTTC
TRBV6-2/TRBV6-3	TRBD2	TRBJ2-5	few	CASSYSILAGGTEVGETQYF	TGTGCCAGCAGTTACTCGATTTTGGCGGGGGGTACCGAGGTTGGAGAGACCCAGTACTTC
TRBV9	-	TRBJ2-6	-	CANSVAGANVLTF	TGTGCCAACAGCGTAGCTGGGGCCAACGTCCTGACTTTC
TRBV6-5	TRBD1	TRBJ2-7	few	CASGIPGQGRYEQYF	TGTGCCAGCGGGATCCCGGGACAGGGCCGCTACGAGCAGTACTTC
TRBV28	-	TRBJ2-7	-	CASSLPAGSPAYEQYF	TGTGCCAGCAGTTTGCCGGCAGGCTCTCCCGCCTACGAGCAGTACTTC
TRBV12-3/TRBV12-4	TRBD1	TRBJ2-7	few	CASSLRTGGCEQYF	TGTGCCAGCAGTTTGCGGACAGGGGGCTGCGAGCAGTACTTC
TRBV27	TRBD1	TRBJ2-7	few	CASSLGDRAHEQYF	TGTGCCAGCAGTTTAGGGGACAGGGCCCACGAGCAGTACTTC
TRBV7-9	-	TRBJ2-2	few	CASSPPREREGGELFF	TGTGCCAGCAGCCCCCCCCGGGAAAGGGAAGGCGGGGAGCTGTTTTTT
TRBV2	-	TRBJ2-7	-	CASSKTGPNEQYF	TGTGCCAGCAGTAAAACAGGTCCCAACGAGCAGTACTTC
TRBV3-1	TRBD1	TRBJ2-7	-	CASSQNVGTAYEQYF	TGTGCCAGCAGCCAGAACGTAGGGACAGCCTACGAGCAGTACTTC
TRBV7-9	-	TRBJ1-2	-	CASSQDIDGYTF	TGTGCCAGCAGCCAGGACATAGATGGCTACACCTTC
TRBV27	-	TRBJ2-7	-	CARAPNMREQYF	TGTGCCAGAGCCCCCAATATGCGCGAGCAGTACTTC
TRBV28	-	TRBJ2-7	few	CASSFSEYEQYF	TGTGCCAGCAGTTTTTCAGAGTACGAGCAGTACTTC
TRBV29-1	-	TRBJ2-7	-	CSVAGVSREQYF	TGCAGCGTTGCAGGGGTAAGCCGCGAGCAGTACTTC
TRBV20-1	TRBD1	TRBJ2-5	few	CSAVDTGGAKTQYF	TGCAGTGCTGTGGACACAGGGGGCGCGAAGACCCAGTACTTC
TRBV4-3	TRBD1	TRBJ1-4	few	CASSQGTGGNEKLFF	TGCGCCAGCAGCCAAGGAACAGGGGGTAATGAAAAACTGTTTTTT
TRBV24-1	-	TRBJ1-4	few	CATSSKSRVEYEKLFF	TGTGCCACCAGTTCAAAAAGCAGGGTAGAGTATGAAAAACTGTTTTTT
TRBV28	-	TRBJ1-1	-	CASPPIPGEGTEAFF	TGTGCCAGCCCCCCGATCCCCGGGGAGGGCACTGAAGCTTTCTTT
TRBV7-2	-	TRBJ2-1	-	CASSLKPTDEQFF	TGTGCCAGCAGCTTAAAGCCGACAGATGAGCAGTTCTTC
TRBV9	-	TRBJ2-7	-	CASSVEGRDEQYF	TGTGCCAGCAGCGTAGAAGGGCGGGACGAGCAGTACTTC
TRBV9	TRBD2	TRBJ2-5	-	CASSTGLAGVTETQYF	TGTGCCAGCAGCACGGGACTAGCGGGAGTAACGGAGACCCAGTACTTC
TRBV5-1	TRBD2	TRBJ2-2	few	CASSLSGLADLTGELFF	TGCGCCAGCAGCTTGTCGGGACTAGCGGACCTTACCGGGGAGCTGTTTTTT
TRBV28	-	TRBJ2-7	-	CASSLGSQRASYEQYF	TGTGCCAGCAGTTTGGGTTCCCAACGGGCTTCCTACGAGCAGTACTTC
TRBV11-2	TRBD1	TRBJ1-2	few	CASSAIWTGVGYTF	TGTGCCAGCAGCGCCATTTGGACAGGGGTTGGCTACACCTTC
TRBV18	-	TRBJ2-7	-	CASSSQGTLYEQYF	TGTGCCAGCTCATCCCAGGGGACCCTCTACGAGCAGTACTTC
TRBV4-3	-	TRBJ1-4	-	CASSQKWAGLFF	TGCGCCAGCAGCCAAAAGTGGGCAGGGCTGTTTTTT
TRBV11-2	TRBD1	TRBJ1-1	-	CASRENRGQEAFF	TGTGCCAGCAGGGAGAACAGGGGGCAGGAAGCTTTCTTT
TRBV20-1	TRBD2	TRBJ2-5	-	CSARDLGGEGALQETQYF	TGCAGTGCTAGAGATCTGGGAGGGGAAGGGGCGCTACAAGAGACCCAGTACTTC
TRBV12-3/TRBV12-4	-	TRBJ1-2	few	CASSNRVNYGYTF	TGTGCCAGCAGTAACAGGGTTAACTATGGCTACACCTTC
TRBV7-2	TRBD1	TRBJ1-4	-	CASSSTTGLNEKLFF	TGTGCCAGCAGCTCAACGACAGGGCTTAATGAAAAACTGTTTTTT
TRBV2	-	TRBJ1-2	-	CASSEAGFGYTF	TGTGCCAGCAGTGAAGCAGGGTTCGGCTACACCTTC
TRBV2	-	TRBJ1-4	few	CASIRVTSEKLFF	TGTGCCAGCATCCGAGTTACAAGTGAAAAACTGTTTTTT
TRBV9	TRBD2	TRBJ2-1	few	CASSREGSSYNEQFF	TGTGCCAGCAGTCGGGAGGGGAGCTCCTACAATGAGCAGTTCTTC
TRBV29-1	-	TRBJ1-2	-	CSVDGGWDGYTF	TGCAGCGTTGACGGAGGATGGGATGGCTACACCTTC
TRBV7-9	-	TRBJ2-1	-	CASSPPGVSYNEQFF	TGTGCCAGCAGCCCGCCGGGGGTCTCCTACAATGAGCAGTTCTTC
TRBV12-3/TRBV12-4	-	TRBJ2-5	few	CASNFGGQETQYF	TGTGCCAGCAACTTCGGGGGCCAAGAGACCCAGTACTTC
TRBV12-3/TRBV12-4	-	TRBJ2-7	-	CASSRHRDTSYEQYF	TGTGCCAGCAGCCGCCACCGGGACACAAGCTACGAGCAGTACTTC
TRBV20-1	-	TRBJ2-5	few	CSASKLSSQETQYF	TGCAGTGCTAGTAAGCTCTCGTCCCAAGAGACCCAGTACTTC
TRBV9	TRBD1	TRBJ2-7	-	CASSPGDRYESYEQYF	TGTGCCAGCAGCCCGGGGGACAGGTACGAATCCTACGAGCAGTACTTC